A single sample is the source of the 28 T cell receptor beta chains below, sequenced in a study of blood T cells in healthy people across ages. Sample-barcoded 5' priming and a J-beta primer mix drove a second PCR of about 7 to 12 cycles. TCRdb used MiXCR to reprocess the 5' RACE reads, holding one entry per CDR3 protein. The sample carries over 700,000 distinct CDR3 sequences, approximately 25% recorded once. These data also formed part of another study, on T cells of mothers and their children.

Sequencing was done on a sample of blood. These receptors were taken from a boy younger than 18 in good health.

This clonotype came up a few times. J is TRBJ2-4 and V is TRBV5-1, with D tentatively TRBD1 (5 bases). This CDR3 is 17 amino acids long. Germline assignment: CDR1 SGHRS and CDR2 YFSETQ. V was clipped by 2 bases and J by 0 bases, with 15 bases between them. The CDR3 DNA reads as TGCGCCAGCAGCTTTGGGGCCCAGCCGCTAGCCAAAAACATTCAGTACTTC. It specifies CASSFGAQPLAKNIQYF. Filled out from reference TRBV5-1 and TRBJ2-4, the complete variable domain reads KAGVTQTPRYLIKTRGQQVTLSCSPISGHRSVSWYQQTPGQGLQFLFEYFSETQRNKGNFPGRFSGRQFSNSRSEMNVSTLELGDSALYLCASSFGAQPLAKNIQYFGAGTRLSVL.

V is TRBV7-2 and J is TRBJ2-5, with D tentatively TRBD2 (5 bases). The CDR3 length is 15 residues. V lost 3 bases and J 4 bases, leaving 15 bases between the germline ends. Germline CDR1 and CDR2: SGHTA and FQGNSA. The CDR3 loop reads CASSLGPGKGETQYF. The CDR3 DNA reads as TGTGCCAGCAGCTTGGGTCCGGGGAAGGGAGAGACCCAGTACTTC.

The chain combines TRBV6-5 with TRBJ1-5; 7 bases align to TRBD1. Germline trimming cut 5 bases from V and 7 bases from J; bases unmatched to any gene: 14. The CDR3 contains 16 residues. The germline V gene has CDR1 MNHEY and CDR2 SVGAGI. CDR3 nucleotides: TGTGCCAGCAGTCCACTCAGGCCAGGGGGGGGCCAGCCCCAGCATTTT. This codes for CASSPLRPGGGQPQHF.

The rearrangement joins TRBV10-3 to TRBJ2-5, with 7 positions matching TRBD1. The last part of the DNA fits TRBJ2-7 better; the J call may be wrong. Germline V gene sequence: CDR1 ENHRY, CDR2 SYGVKD. CDR3 size: 14 residues. CDR3 loop: CAISAAGTDSEQYF. DNA of the CDR3: TGTGCCATCAGTGCCGCCGGGACAGACTCCGAGCAGTACTTC.

This chain connects TRBV10-3 to TRBJ2-1; TRBD2 matches at 7 bases. In germline, CDR1 is ENHRY, CDR2 SYGVKD. The CDR3 has 14 residues. V was pared by 6 bases and J by 0 bases, with 2 bases of the junction left unmatched. Here the CDR3 reads CAIRLASSYNEQFF. The CDR3 nucleotides read TGTGCCATCAGACTAGCGAGCTCCTACAATGAGCAGTTCTTC.

This clonotype was counted only a few times. The rearrangement uses TRBV29-1 and TRBJ2-7, with 8 nucleotides matching TRBD2. The CDR3 extends over 12 amino acids. Germline CDR1 and CDR2: SQVTM and ANQGSEA. The V gene end was trimmed by 7 bases and the J gene end by 2 bases; junction bases not matched to a gene: 4. The CDR3 sequence: CSGGGGTYEQYF. The CDR3, as DNA: TGCAGCGGCGGCGGGGGGACCTACGAGCAGTACTTC.

This clonotype was seen once. The rearrangement uses TRBV29-1 and TRBJ1-1; no clear D gene. The CDR3 extends over 13 amino acids. Germline CDR1 and CDR2: SQVTM and ANQGSEA. V lost 1 base and J 4 bases, leaving 10 bases between the germline ends. The CDR3 DNA follows: TGCAGCGTTGAAGTGAGAGAGTTCACTGAAGCTTTCTTT. This sequence encodes CSVEVREFTEAFF.

The chain combines TRBV7-2 with TRBJ2-4, with 8 bases matching TRBD2. Germline trimming cut 1 base from V and 8 bases from J; bases unmatched to any gene: 7. The CDR3 contains 15 residues. Germline CDR1 reads SGHTA; CDR2 reads FQGNSA. Here the CDR3 reads CASSLDGPGGDIQYF. DNA of the CDR3: TGTGCCAGCAGCTTAGACGGCCCCGGGGGGGACATTCAGTACTTC.

This clonotype was observed a handful of times. The chain couples TRBV6-6 to TRBJ1-1; D gene ambiguous. The CDR3 length is 11 residues. The V end was cut by 5 bases, the J end by 5 bases, with 6 bases between. CDR1 and CDR2 from the germline V gene are MNHNY and SVGAGI (reference sequence). CDR3 coding DNA: TGTGCCAGCAGTCCCTCGACTGAAGCTTTCTTT. As protein: CASSPSTEAFF.

This chain joins TRBV7-2 and TRBJ2-1; TRBD1 agrees at 8 bases. The germline CDR1 and CDR2 sequences are SGHTA and FQGNSA. The trim removed 5 bases at V and 8 bases at J, leaving 5 bases unmatched. The CDR3 loop spans 13 amino acids. CDR3 loop: CASSIQGGDEQFF. The CDR3 region has the DNA TGTGCCAGCAGCATACAGGGGGGAGATGAGCAGTTCTTC.

This clonotype was counted only a few times. V gene TRBV29-1 combines with J gene TRBJ2-1; TRBD1 matches 7 bases. V trimming: 5 bases; J trimming: 6 bases; junction bases outside the gene matches: 7. CDR3 length equals 13 residues. Germline CDR1 reads SQVTM; CDR2 reads ANQGSEA. CDR3 loop: CSVNRGTGNEQFF. In nucleotides, the CDR3 is TGCAGCGTTAACAGGGGTACGGGCAATGAGCAGTTCTTC.

The CDR3 loop is CASSLVVGNPGELFF. DNA for the CDR3: TGCGCCAGCAGCTTGGTGGTGGGAAACCCCGGGGAGCTGTTTTTT. This chain connects TRBV5-1 to TRBJ2-2; the D is unclear. CDR1 is SGHRS, CDR2 YFSETQ, per germline. V lost 0 bases and J 6 bases, leaving 12 bases between the germline ends. This CDR3 has 15 amino acids.

This clonotype has just a few counts. CDR3 amino acids: CSASQWTSGRDEQYF. CDR3 sequence (DNA): TGCAGTGCTTCACAGTGGACTAGCGGGAGGGACGAGCAGTACTTC. The chain has TRBV20-1 and TRBJ2-7; 15 bases match TRBD2. V dropped 5 bases and J dropped 5; count of bases not matched to a gene: 7. The CDR3 spans 15 residues. Germline CDR1 reads DFQATT; CDR2 reads SNEGSKA (reference sequence).

The rearrangement joins TRBV5-1 to TRBJ2-6, with a possible D match to TRBD1 (8 bases). CDR1 and CDR2 (germline): SGHRS, YFSETQ. This CDR3 has 17 residues. The V end lost 4 bases, the J end lost 4 bases, and 18 bases lay between the germline ends. CDR3 in DNA: TGCGCCAGCAGCGCGTACAGGGGGGGAAGAGGGGCCAACGTCCTGACTTTC. Translation: CASSAYRGGRGANVLTF.

There are a few counts of this clonotype. This chain links TRBV7-8 with TRBJ2-2; D gene unclear. The germline V gene has CDR1 SGHVS and CDR2 FQNEAQ. V was pared by 4 bases and J by 5 bases, with 17 bases between. There are 16 residues in the CDR3. The DNA of the CDR3 is TGTGCCAGCAGCTCCCACTACGAAGGGATAACCGGGGAGCTGTTTTTT. Encoded protein: CASSSHYEGITGELFF.

This clonotype was seen only once. The chain employs TRBV12-3 or TRBV12-4 and TRBJ1-2; D remains ambiguous. The CDR3 has 13 amino acids. With 3 bases removed from V and 5 bases from J, the gap between germline ends came to 10 bases. CDR3 region: CASSFPTEYGYTF. CDR3 bases: TGTGCCAGCAGTTTTCCGACGGAGTATGGCTACACCTTC.

About this clonotype: One junction end does not reproduce the germline sequence, and a read error may be involved. This chain connects TRBV4-3 to TRBJ2-7; 8 bases fit TRBD2. CDR1 LGHNA and CDR2 YSLEER come from the germline V gene. This CDR3 is built from 16 residues. As DNA, the CDR3 is TGCGCCAGCAGCAAAGAGTGGCGGGGGGCCCCCTACGAGCAGTACTTC. This gives the protein CASSKEWRGAPYEQYF.

Here the CDR3 DNA reads TGTGCCAGCAGTTACACTAGCGGGACCGGGGAGCTGTTTTTT. Its translation is CASSYTSGTGELFF. The rearrangement uses TRBV6-5 and TRBJ2-2, with TRBD2 matching 9 bases. The germline V gene encodes CDR1 MNHEY and CDR2 SVGAGI. V trimming: 2 bases; J trimming: 5 bases; junction bases outside the gene matches: 0. The CDR3 contains 14 residues.

The table lists this clonotype with a few counts. The V gene is TRBV28, the J gene TRBJ2-5, with 8 bases fitting TRBD1. The J call may be in error: the DNA end matches TRBJ2-7 better. This CDR3 has 16 residues. The germline V gene encodes CDR1 MDHEN and CDR2 SYDVKM. The CDR3 sequence: CASSLFGTGVSYEQYF. The CDR3 DNA follows: TGTGCCAGCAGTTTATTCGGGACAGGAGTTTCCTACGAGCAGTACTTC.

V gene TRBV20-1 combines with J gene TRBJ1-5, with unresolved D. This CDR3 is 11 amino acids long. V gave up 3 bases and J gave up 13 bases, with 13 bases separating them. Looked up from germline, CDR1 is DFQATT and CDR2 is SNEGSKA (reference sequence). This chain's CDR3 is CSARDPRVQHF. In DNA form, the CDR3 reads TGCAGTGCTAGGGACCCCCGAGTACAGCATTTT.

The gene calls are TRBV12-3 or TRBV12-4 and TRBJ2-1, with D perhaps matching TRBD1 or TRBD2 (5 bases each). CDR3 length: 15 amino acids. V lost 5 bases and J lost 7, with 18 bases in between. This CDR3 is CASSLLLEGWNEQFF. The CDR3 nucleotides are TGTGCCAGCAGTCTGCTTCTAGAGGGGTGGAATGAGCAGTTCTTC.

The chain has TRBV3-1 and TRBJ2-5; maybe TRBD2 (5 bases). Trimming removed 0 bases at V and 2 bases at J, with 16 bases between. The CDR3 extends over 17 amino acids. In germline, CDR1 is LGHDT, CDR2 YNNKEL (reference sequence). The CDR3 DNA reads TGTGCCAGCAGCCAAGATGTCGGGGTCGTGGAGCAAGAGACCCAGTACTTC. Translated: CASSQDVGVVEQETQYF.

The J gene is TRBJ2-5, the V gene TRBV29-1; 14 nucleotides line up with TRBD2. Germline V CDR1 and CDR2: SQVTM, ANQGSEA. The junction had 12 bases not matched to a gene; V was cut back by 4 bases and J by 11 bases. This CDR3 has 15 residues. CDR3 residues: CSVGSGLAGVREQYF. Written as DNA, the CDR3 is TGCAGCGTTGGGTCGGGACTAGCGGGAGTGAGGGAGCAGTACTTC.

This clonotype occurred a few times. The genes are TRBV9 and TRBJ2-3; either TRBD1 or TRBD2 may fit D (5 bases each). Looked up from germline, CDR1 is SGDLS and CDR2 is YYNGEE. The CDR3 consists of 15 residues. V dropped 0 bases and J dropped 3 bases, with 11 bases sitting between them. Written as DNA, the CDR3 is TGTGCCAGCAGCGTAGGTGTGGGGGTAACAGATACGCAGTATTTT. This codes for CASSVGVGVTDTQYF.

There are a few counts of this clonotype. The rearrangement joins TRBV6-5 to TRBJ1-1; D call uncertain. Germline V gene data show CDR1 as MNHEY and CDR2 as SVGAGI. The CDR3 has 12 amino acids. The germline V and J ends were trimmed by 0 bases and 11 bases, with 10 bases remaining between them. The CDR3 is CASSYSGKVAFF. Written as DNA, the CDR3 is TGTGCCAGCAGTTACTCGGGGAAGGTGGCTTTCTTT.

The J gene is TRBJ2-1, the V gene TRBV20-1; 11 nucleotides align to TRBD2. The V gene end was trimmed by 1 base and the J gene end by 6 bases; junction bases not matched to a gene: 8. Germline values: CDR1 DFQATT, CDR2 SNEGSKA (reference sequence). This CDR3 region has 16 residues. The CDR3: CSARGLLAGDGNEQFF. The CDR3 coding sequence is TGCAGTGCTAGAGGCCTACTAGCGGGAGACGGCAATGAGCAGTTCTTC.

The gene calls are TRBV12-5 and TRBJ1-5; D is undetermined. V was clipped by 3 bases and J by 7 bases, with 1 base between them. Germline CDR1 reads LGHNT; CDR2 reads FRNRAP. The CDR3 has 10 amino acids. CDR3 nucleotide sequence: TGTGCTAGTGGTTTCCAGCCCCAGCATTTT. Translating it yields CASGFQPQHF.

The rearrangement joins TRBV3-1 to TRBJ2-7; D is perhaps TRBD2 (5 bases). CDR1 and CDR2 from the germline V gene are LGHDT and YNNKEL (reference sequence). V lost 3 bases to trimming and J lost 6 bases, with 18 bases between them. The CDR3 is 15 amino acids. The CDR3 coding sequence is TGTGCCAGCAGCCACCAAGGAGGTTTAGTACCCGAGCAGTACTTC. Its protein product is CASSHQGGLVPEQYF.